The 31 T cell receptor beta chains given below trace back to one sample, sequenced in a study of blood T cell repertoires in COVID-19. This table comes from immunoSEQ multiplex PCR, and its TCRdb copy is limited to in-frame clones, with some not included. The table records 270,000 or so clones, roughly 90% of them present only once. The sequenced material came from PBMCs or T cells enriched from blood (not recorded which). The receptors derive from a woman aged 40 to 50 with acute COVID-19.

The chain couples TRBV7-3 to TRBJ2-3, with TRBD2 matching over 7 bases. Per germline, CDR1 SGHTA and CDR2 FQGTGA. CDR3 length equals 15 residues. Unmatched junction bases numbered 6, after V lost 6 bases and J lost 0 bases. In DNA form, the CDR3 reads TGTGCCAGCAGAGGCGGGGGTTCTAGCACAGATACGCAGTATTTT. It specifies CASRGGGSSTDTQYF.

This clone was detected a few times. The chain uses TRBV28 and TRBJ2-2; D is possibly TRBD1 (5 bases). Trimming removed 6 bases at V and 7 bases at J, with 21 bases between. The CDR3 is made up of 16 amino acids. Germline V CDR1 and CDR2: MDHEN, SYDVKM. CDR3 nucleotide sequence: TGTGCCAGCAGCCTAATCGGAAGGGGTCTAGGCGGGGAGCTGTTTTTT. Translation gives CASSLIGRGLGGELFF.

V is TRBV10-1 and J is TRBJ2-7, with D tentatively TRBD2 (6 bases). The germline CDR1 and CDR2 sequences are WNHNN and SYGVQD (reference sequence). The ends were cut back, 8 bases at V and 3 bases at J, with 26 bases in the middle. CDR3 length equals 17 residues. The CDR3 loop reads CASRPPPTSGRYYEQYF. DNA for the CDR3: TGCGCCAGCCGTCCTCCCCCGACGTCTGGGAGGTACTACGAGCAGTACTTC.

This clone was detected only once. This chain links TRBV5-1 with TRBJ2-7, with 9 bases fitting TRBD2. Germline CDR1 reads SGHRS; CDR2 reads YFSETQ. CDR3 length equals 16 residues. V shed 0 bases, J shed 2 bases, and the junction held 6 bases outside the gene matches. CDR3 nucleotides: TGCGCCAGCAGCTTGGCGACTAGCGGCGCACCCTACGAGCAGTACTTC. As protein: CASSLATSGAPYEQYF.

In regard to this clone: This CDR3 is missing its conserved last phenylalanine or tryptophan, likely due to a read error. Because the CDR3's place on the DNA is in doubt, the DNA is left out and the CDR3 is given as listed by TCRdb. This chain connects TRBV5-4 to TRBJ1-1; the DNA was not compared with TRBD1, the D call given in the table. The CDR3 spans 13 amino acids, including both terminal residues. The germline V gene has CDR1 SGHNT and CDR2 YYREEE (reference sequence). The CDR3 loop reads CASSLLGGQEFSD.

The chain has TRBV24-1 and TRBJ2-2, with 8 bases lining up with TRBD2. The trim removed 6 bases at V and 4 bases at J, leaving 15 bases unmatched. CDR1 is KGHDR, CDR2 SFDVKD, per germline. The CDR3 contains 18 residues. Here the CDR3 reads CATSSYRSGTRGTGELFF. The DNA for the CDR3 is TGTGCCACCAGTAGTTATAGGAGCGGGACTAGGGGCACCGGGGAGCTGTTTTTT.

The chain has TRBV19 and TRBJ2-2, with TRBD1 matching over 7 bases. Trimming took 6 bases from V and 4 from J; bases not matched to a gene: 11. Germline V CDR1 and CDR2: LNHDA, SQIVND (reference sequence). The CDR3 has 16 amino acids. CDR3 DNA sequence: TGTGCCAGTAGCATCCGACGACAGGGTACCACCGGGGAGCTGTTTTTT. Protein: CASSIRRQGTTGELFF.

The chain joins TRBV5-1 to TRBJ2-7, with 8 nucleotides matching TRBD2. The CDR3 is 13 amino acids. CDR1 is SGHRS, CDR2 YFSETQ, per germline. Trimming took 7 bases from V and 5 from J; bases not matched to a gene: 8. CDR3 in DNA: TGCGCCAGCCGGCGGGAGGCCGCTAACGAGCAGTACTTC. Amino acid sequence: CASRREAANEQYF.

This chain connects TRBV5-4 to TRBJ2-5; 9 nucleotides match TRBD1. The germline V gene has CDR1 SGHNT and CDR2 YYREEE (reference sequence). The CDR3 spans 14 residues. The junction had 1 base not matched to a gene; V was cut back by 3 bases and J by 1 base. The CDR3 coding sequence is TGTGCCAGCAGCTCGGGACAGGGCCAAGAGACCCAGTACTTC. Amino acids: CASSSGQGQETQYF. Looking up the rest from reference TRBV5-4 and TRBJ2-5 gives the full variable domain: ETGVTQSPTHLIKTRGQQVTLRCSSQSGHNTVSWYQQALGQGPQFIFQYYREEENGRGNFPPRFSGLQFPNYSSELNVNALELDDSALYLCASSSGQGQETQYFGPGTRLLVL.

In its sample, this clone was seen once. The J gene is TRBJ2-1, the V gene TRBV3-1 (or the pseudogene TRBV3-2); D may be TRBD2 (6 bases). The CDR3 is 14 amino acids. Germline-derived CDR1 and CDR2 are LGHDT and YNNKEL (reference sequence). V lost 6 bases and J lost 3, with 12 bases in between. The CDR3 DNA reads TGTGCCAGCAGTCCAGGGCGGGGCTACAATGAGCAGTTCTTC. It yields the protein CASSPGRGYNEQFF.

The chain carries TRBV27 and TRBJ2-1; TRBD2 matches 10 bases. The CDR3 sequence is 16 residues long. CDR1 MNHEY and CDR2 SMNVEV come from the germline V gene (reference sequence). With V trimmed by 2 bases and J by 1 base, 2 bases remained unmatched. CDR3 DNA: TGTGCCAGCAGTTTAGGACTAGCGGTTTCCTACAATGAGCAGTTCTTC. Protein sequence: CASSLGLAVSYNEQFF.

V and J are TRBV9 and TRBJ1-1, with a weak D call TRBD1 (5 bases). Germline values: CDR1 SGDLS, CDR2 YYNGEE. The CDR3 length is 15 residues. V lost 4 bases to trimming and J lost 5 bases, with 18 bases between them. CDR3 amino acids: CASSPSGGFGTEAFF. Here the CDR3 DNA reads TGTGCCAGCAGCCCTTCGGGGGGGTTCGGGACTGAAGCTTTCTTT. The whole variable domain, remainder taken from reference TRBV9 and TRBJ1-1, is DSGVTQTPKHLITATGQRVTLRCSPRSGDLSVYWYQQSLDQGLQFLIQYYNGEERAKGNILERFSAQQFPDLHSELNLSSLELGDSALYFCASSPSGGFGTEAFFGQGTRLTVV.

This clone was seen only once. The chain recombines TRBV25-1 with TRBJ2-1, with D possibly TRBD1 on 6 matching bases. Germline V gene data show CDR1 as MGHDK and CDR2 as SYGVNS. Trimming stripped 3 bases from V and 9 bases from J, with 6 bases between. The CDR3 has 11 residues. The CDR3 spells CASSDRGEQFF. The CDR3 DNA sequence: TGTGCCAGCAGTGACAGGGGTGAGCAGTTCTTC.

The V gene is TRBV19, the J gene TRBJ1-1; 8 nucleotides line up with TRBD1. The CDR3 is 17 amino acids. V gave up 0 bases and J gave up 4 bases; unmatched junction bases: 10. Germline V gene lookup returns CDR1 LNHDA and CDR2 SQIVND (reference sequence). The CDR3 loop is CASSIDHDRGRVTEAFF. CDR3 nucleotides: TGTGCCAGTAGTATAGATCATGACAGGGGTCGGGTCACTGAAGCTTTCTTT.

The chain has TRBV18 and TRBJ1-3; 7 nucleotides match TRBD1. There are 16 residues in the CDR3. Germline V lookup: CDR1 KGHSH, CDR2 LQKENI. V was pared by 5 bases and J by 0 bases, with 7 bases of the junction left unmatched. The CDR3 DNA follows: TGTGCCAGCTCAGCCGTAGGGGGCTCCTCTGGAAACACCATATATTTT. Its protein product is CASSAVGGSSGNTIYF.

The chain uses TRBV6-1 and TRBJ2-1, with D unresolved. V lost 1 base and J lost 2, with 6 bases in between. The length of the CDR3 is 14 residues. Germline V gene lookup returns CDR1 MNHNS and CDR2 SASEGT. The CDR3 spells CASSEGQTYNEQFF. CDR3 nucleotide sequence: TGTGCCAGCAGTGAAGGTCAGACCTACAATGAGCAGTTCTTC.

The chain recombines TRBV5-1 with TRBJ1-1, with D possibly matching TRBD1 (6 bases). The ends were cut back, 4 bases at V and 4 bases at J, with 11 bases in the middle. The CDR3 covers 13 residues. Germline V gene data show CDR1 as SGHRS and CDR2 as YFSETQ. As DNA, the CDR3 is TGCGCCAGCAGCACACAGGGACCCACTGAAGCTTTCTTT. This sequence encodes CASSTQGPTEAFF.

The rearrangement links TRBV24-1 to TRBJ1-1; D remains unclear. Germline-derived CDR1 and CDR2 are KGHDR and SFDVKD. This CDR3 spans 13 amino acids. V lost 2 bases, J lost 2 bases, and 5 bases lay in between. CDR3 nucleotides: TGTGCCACCAGTGATTACAGTAACACTGAAGCTTTCTTT. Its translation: CATSDYSNTEAFF.

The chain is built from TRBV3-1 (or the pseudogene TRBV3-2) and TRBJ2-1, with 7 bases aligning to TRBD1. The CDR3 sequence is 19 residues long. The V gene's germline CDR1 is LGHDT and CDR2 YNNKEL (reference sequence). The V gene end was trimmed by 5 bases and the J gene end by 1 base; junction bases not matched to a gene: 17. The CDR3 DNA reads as TGTGCCAGCAGCTCGCGCTCCCGAACCGGGACAGAATCCTACAATGAGCAGTTCTTC. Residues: CASSSRSRTGTESYNEQFF.

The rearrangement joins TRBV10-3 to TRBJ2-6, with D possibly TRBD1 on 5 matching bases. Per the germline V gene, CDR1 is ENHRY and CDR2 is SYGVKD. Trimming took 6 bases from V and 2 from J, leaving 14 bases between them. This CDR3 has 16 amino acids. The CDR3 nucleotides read TGTGCCATCAGCGGCAGGGAATTAACTGGGGCCAACGTCCTGACTTTC. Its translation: CAISGRELTGANVLTF.

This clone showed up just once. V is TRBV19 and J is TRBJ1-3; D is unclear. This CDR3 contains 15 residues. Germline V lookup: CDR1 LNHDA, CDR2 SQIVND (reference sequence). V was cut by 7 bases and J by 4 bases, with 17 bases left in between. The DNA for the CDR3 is TGTGCCAGTACCGCCGGACGCGGCGGGGGAAACACCATATATTTT. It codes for CASTAGRGGGNTIYF.

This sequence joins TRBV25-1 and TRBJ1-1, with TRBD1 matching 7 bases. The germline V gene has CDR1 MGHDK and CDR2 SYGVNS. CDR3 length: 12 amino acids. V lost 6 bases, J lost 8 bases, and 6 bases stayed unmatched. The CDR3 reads CASSGTVPEAFF. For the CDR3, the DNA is TGTGCCAGCAGCGGGACAGTTCCCGAAGCTTTCTTT.

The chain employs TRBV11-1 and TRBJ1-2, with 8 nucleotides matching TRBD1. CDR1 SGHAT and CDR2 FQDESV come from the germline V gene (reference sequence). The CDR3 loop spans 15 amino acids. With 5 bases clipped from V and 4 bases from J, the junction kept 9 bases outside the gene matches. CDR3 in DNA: TGTGCCAGCAGCCCTACCACAGGGGGGATCTATGGCTACACCTTC. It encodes CASSPTTGGIYGYTF.

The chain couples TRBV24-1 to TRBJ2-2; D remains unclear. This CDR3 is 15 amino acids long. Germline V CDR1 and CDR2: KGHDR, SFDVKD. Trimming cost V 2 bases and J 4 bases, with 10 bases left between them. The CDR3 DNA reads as TGTGCCACCAGTGATTACGCCGGTCCCACCGGGGAGCTGTTTTTT. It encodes CATSDYAGPTGELFF.

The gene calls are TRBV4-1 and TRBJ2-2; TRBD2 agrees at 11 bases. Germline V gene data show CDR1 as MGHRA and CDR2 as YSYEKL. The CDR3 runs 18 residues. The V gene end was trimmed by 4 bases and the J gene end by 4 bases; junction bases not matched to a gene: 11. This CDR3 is CASSPLGLAGGGTGELFF. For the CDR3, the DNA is TGCGCCAGCAGCCCCTTGGGGCTAGCGGGGGGCGGCACCGGGGAGCTGTTTTTT.

The CDR3 sequence: CASSQEGSGRSYEQYF. The CDR3 DNA sequence: TGCGCCAGCAGCCAAGAAGGGAGCGGGAGATCATACGAGCAGTACTTC. The chain couples TRBV4-1 to TRBJ2-7, with 8 bases that match TRBD2. V shed 0 bases, J shed 4 bases, and the junction held 8 bases outside the gene matches. CDR1 MGHRA and CDR2 YSYEKL come from the germline V gene. The CDR3 covers 16 residues.

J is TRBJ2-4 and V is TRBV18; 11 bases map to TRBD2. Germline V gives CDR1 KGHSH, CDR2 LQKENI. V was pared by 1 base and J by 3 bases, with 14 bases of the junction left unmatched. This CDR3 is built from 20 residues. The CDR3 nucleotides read TGTGCCAGCTCACCACTGGGGCTAGCGGGGGGTCGCATTGGCAAAAACATTCAGTACTTC. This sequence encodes CASSPLGLAGGRIGKNIQYF.

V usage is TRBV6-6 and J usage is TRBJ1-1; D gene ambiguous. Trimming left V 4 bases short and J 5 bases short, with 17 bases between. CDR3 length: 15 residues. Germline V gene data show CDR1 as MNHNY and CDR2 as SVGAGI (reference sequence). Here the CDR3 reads CASSSPDELRTEAFF. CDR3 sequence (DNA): TGTGCCAGCAGTTCCCCTGATGAATTGAGGACTGAAGCTTTCTTT.

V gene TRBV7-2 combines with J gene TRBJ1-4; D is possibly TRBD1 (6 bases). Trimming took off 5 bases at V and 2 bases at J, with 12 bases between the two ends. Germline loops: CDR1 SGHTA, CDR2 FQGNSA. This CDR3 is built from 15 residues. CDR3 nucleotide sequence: TGTGCCAGCAGCACCAGGGGACCTACTAATGAAAAACTGTTTTTT. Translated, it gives CASSTRGPTNEKLFF.

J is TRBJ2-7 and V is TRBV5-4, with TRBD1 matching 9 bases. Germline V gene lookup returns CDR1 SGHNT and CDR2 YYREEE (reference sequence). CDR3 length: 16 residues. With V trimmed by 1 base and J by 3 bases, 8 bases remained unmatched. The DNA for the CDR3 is TGTGCCAGCAGCTTGCGGGTTGGGACAGGGAGCTACGAGCAGTACTTC. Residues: CASSLRVGTGSYEQYF.

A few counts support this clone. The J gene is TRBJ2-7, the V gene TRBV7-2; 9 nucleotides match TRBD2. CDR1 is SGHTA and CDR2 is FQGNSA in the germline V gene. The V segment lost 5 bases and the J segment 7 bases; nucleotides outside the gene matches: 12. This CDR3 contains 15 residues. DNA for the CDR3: TGTGCCAGCAGCCCGGCAGGTAGCGGGAGTCAAGAGCAGTACTTC. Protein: CASSPAGSGSQEQYF.